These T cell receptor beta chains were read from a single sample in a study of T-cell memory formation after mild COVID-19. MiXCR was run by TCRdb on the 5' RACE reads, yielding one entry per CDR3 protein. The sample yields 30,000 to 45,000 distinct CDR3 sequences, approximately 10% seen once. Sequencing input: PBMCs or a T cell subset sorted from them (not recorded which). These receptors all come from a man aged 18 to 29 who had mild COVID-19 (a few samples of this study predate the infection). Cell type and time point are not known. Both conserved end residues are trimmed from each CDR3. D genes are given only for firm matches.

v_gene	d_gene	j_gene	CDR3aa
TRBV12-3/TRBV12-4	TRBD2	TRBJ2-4	ASSLLAGGVNIQY
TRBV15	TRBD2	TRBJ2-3	ATSRDGERDGTDTQY
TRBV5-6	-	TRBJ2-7	ASSTGTDVFSYEQY
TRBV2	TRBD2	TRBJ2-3	ASRSGGDTDTQY
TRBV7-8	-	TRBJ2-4	ASSLVRANIAKNIQY
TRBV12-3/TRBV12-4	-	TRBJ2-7	ASSFGGRRSEQY
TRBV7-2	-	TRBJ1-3	ASSTTGYGNTIY
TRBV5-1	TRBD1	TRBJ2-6	ASSRQGIASGANVLT
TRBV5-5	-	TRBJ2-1	ASSLLISGVLKGEQF
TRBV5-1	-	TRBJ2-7	ASSMGLWGELVSDEQY
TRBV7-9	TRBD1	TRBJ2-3	ASSLRQGADTQY
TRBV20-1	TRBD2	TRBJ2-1	SADASGGASEQF
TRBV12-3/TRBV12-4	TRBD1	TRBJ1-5	ASSLDRGHSNQPQH
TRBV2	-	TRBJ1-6	AKGKPPQDPLH
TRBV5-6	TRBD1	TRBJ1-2	ASRFGTGGYT
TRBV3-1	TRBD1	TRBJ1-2	ASSQRTGLNYGYT
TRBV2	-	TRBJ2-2	ASSGNAGRNTGELF
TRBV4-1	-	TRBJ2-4	ASSHAPGRRRGNIQY
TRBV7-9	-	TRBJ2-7	ASSFDGTYEQY
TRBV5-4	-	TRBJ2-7	ASSPAGRAYEQY
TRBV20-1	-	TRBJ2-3	SARGFLANSSDTQY
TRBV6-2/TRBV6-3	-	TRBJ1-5	ASTRRAAGGNQPQH
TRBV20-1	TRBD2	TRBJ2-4	SAATSAGIQY
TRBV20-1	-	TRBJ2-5	SASAVGETQY
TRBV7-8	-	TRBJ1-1	ASSLDPMGTEAF
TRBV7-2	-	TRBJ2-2	ASRPGANTGELF
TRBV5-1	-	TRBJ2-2	ASRSGNTGELF
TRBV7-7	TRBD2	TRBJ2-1	ASSPTGGFEQF
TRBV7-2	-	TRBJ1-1	ASSLLGLLRNTEAF
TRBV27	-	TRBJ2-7	ASSHGPSYEQY
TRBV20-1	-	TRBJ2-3	SARSPGFKGGTDTQY
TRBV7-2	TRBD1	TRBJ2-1	ASSLTGQGAYNEQF
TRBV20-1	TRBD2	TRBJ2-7	SAPPPSGNYEQY
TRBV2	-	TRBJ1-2	ASSPGVGAGGGQNYGYT
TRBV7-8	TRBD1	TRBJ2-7	ASSWTGRNEQY
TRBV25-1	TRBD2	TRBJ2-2	ASSDGLAGHTGELF
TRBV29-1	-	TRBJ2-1	SVWGGHGNEQF
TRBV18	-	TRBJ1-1	ASSPQGEPHTEAF
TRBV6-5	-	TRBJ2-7	ASSPLGTSNEQY
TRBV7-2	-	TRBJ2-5	ASRRGLETQY
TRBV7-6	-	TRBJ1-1	ASSLQQLNTEAF
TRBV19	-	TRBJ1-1	ASSVFTEAF
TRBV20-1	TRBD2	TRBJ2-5	SAGAGDQETQY
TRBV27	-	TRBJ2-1	ASKKSLEQF
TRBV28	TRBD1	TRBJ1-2	ASSLDRAQVYHGYT
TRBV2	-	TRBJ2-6	ASNLQGNSGANVLT
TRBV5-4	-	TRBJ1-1	ASSSPGQTPSEAF
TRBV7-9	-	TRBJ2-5	ASSFGAGLETQY
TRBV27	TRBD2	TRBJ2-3	ASSFMFPAGGDTQY
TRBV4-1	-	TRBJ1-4	ASSLGGAEKLF
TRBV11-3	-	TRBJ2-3	ASSSEMGHTQY
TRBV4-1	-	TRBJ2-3	ASSQEGQPSTDTQY
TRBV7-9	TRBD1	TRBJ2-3	ASSYGQGADTQY
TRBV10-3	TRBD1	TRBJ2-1	AISEPRDRANEQF